The clone carrying this T cell receptor beta chain was counted only a few times. The data derive from a study of blood T cells in healthy people across ages. Between the trimmed V and J ends, which lost 8 bases and 4 bases, there was a span of 12 bases. The CDR3 has 13 residues. Germline V gene sequence: CDR1 SNHLY, CDR2 FYNNEI. A J-beta primer mix and a sample-barcoded 5' primer were used in a second PCR of roughly 6 to 11 cycles. TCRdb reprocessed the 5' RACE reads via MiXCR and lists one record per CDR3 protein. The sample yields around 1,100,000 distinct CDR3 sequences, around two fifths seen once.

This sequence was found in a man aged 18 to 29 in good health. The source material was blood. The chain couples TRBV2 to TRBJ2-4; D is perhaps TRBD2 (7 bases). The chain's CDR3 is CASGGGQKNIQYF. In nucleotides, the CDR3 is TGTGCCAGCGGGGGGGGACAAAAAAACATTCAGTACTTC. The full variable domain, with the rest looked up from reference TRBV2 and TRBJ2-4, is EPEVTQTPSHQVTQMGQEVILRCVPISNHLYFYWYRQILGQKVEFLVSFYNNEISEKSEIFDDQFSVERPDGSNFTLKIRSTKLEDSAMYFCASGGGQKNIQYFGAGTRLSVL.